The sequence of this T cell receptor (beta chain) was determined in a study of shared clonotypes between healthy human individuals. The study's findings and limits: Relative to their counterparts shared across all four donors, non-shared clonotypes exhibited diminished generation probabilities.

As to this clone: As yet, its antigen is unknown.

V lost 4 bases, J lost 10 bases, and 14 bases stayed unmatched. The CDR3 is 17 amino acids. Method: immunoSEQ multiplex PCR; TCRdb's copy keeps in-frame clones and lacks some. The sample lists approximately 2,200,000 clones; roughly 91% were seen once. CD45RO-negative, CCR7-selected cells formed the naive CD8 fraction, which excluded terminally differentiated effector memory CD45RA+ cells. Sequenced material: naive CD8+ T cells from PBMCs. This sequence originates from a man aged 18 to 29 in good health. Some clones in this sample may be carry-over from other donors' samples. V is TRBV6-7 and J is TRBJ1-6, with TRBD1 matching over 9 bases. TRBV6-7 is an open reading frame whose function is uncertain. DNA for the CDR3: TGTGCCAGCAGTTCCTCACAGGGGGCGCATGTCAAATCACCCCTCCACTTT. The encoded protein is CASSSSQGAHVKSPLHF.